Shown below are 12 T cell receptor beta chains from a single sample sequenced in a study of blood T cell repertoires in COVID-19 (dated by TCRdb to 2018 to 2020). Libraries were built with the immunoSEQ multiplex PCR assay. What TCRdb holds here is the immuneACCESS table cut down to in-frame rearrangements. Part of the clones is not present; checked against another copy, under half of the missing clones reflect an unresolved V gene, and the others are unexplained. This sample has some 140,000 clones in its table, and roughly 80% of those were observed once. 3% to 3.5% of the sample comes from the top ten. The sample taken for sequencing was peripheral blood. These receptors all stem from a woman of 80 years or more with acute or convalescent COVID-19.

The J gene is TRBJ2-2, the V gene TRBV6-5; D is uncertain. Germline V CDR1 and CDR2: MNHEY, SVGAGI. The CDR3 is made up of 13 amino acids. With 6 bases removed from V and 4 bases from J, the gap between germline ends came to 9 bases. CDR3 DNA: TGTGCCAGCAGCCAACGGAGCACCGGGGAGCTGTTTTTT. Its protein is CASSQRSTGELFF.

The chain recombines TRBV10-3 with TRBJ1-2, with D perhaps TRBD1 (6 bases). CDR1 and CDR2 (germline): ENHRY, SYGVKD. The CDR3 has 14 residues. V shed 4 bases and J shed 3 bases, with 12 bases lying between them. The CDR3, as DNA: TGTGCCATCAGTGCAGGGGTTGAGGACTATGGCTACACCTTC. Translating it yields CAISAGVEDYGYTF.

The V and J genes are TRBV19 and TRBJ2-7; tentative D call: TRBD1 (5 bases). Germline values: CDR1 LNHDA, CDR2 SQIVND (reference sequence). The CDR3 runs 13 residues. The V end lost 6 bases, the J end lost 7 bases, and 16 bases lay between the germline ends. The CDR3 sequence: CASRSRAAGEQYF. Written as DNA, the CDR3 is TGTGCCAGTAGGAGCAGGGCAGCCGGGGAGCAGTACTTC.

The rearrangement joins TRBV5-3 to TRBJ1-4, with D unclear. TRBV5-3 is labeled an ORF, and its function is uncertain. This CDR3 has 15 residues. V lost 10 bases and J 0 bases, leaving 16 bases between the germline ends. The CDR3 DNA sequence: TGTGCCCGAGCGCGCAATTATGCAACTAATGAAAAACTGTTTTTT. Encoded protein: CARARNYATNEKLFF.

The V and J genes are TRBV7-9 and TRBJ1-1; 8 bases are shared with TRBD1. CDR1 is SEHNR, CDR2 FQNEAQ, per germline (reference sequence). CDR3 size: 15 residues. The V gene end was trimmed by 5 bases and the J gene end by 2 bases; junction bases not matched to a gene: 7. Written as DNA, the CDR3 is TGTGCCAGCAGCCAAAGGACAGGGAGAAACACTGAAGCTTTCTTT. This translates into CASSQRTGRNTEAFF.

V is TRBV7-2 and J is TRBJ1-5, with a possible D match to TRBD1 (5 bases). The V gene's germline CDR1 is SGHTA and CDR2 FQGNSA. The CDR3 consists of 16 residues. V dropped 3 bases and J dropped 3 bases, with 15 bases sitting between them. CDR3 in DNA: TGTGCCAGCAGCTTGCTGTCGGGGGGAGACAATCAGCCCCAGCATTTT. Protein product: CASSLLSGGDNQPQHF.

The chain employs TRBV5-6 and TRBJ2-5; D is possibly TRBD1 (5 bases). V lost 2 bases, J lost 5 bases, and 13 bases lay in between. This CDR3 has 14 amino acids. The germline CDR1 and CDR2 sequences are SGHDT and YYEEEE. The CDR3 region is CASSFDSTGETQYF. The CDR3, as DNA: TGTGCCAGCAGCTTCGACAGTACTGGGGAGACCCAGTACTTC.

This clone showed up just a few times. V gene TRBV5-1 combines with J gene TRBJ2-7; unclear D gene. V was pared by 5 bases and J by 6 bases, with 18 bases between. Germline values: CDR1 SGHRS, CDR2 YFSETQ. The CDR3 extends over 14 amino acids. The CDR3 here is CASRLTVELGEQYF. Here the CDR3 DNA reads TGCGCCAGCAGGCTGACGGTGGAGTTGGGCGAGCAGTACTTC.

The rearrangement joins TRBV24-1 to TRBJ2-1; 8 bases line up with TRBD2. The ends lost 2 bases at V and 4 bases at J; junction bases unmatched: 6. There are 16 residues in the CDR3. CDR1 and CDR2 from the germline V gene are KGHDR and SFDVKD. The CDR3 sequence is CATSDSGTRGYNEQFF. Here the CDR3 DNA reads TGTGCCACCAGTGATTCCGGGACTAGGGGGTACAATGAGCAGTTCTTC.

The chain joins TRBV6-5 to TRBJ1-4; D possibly corresponds to TRBD1 (6 bases). Germline CDR1 MNHEY, CDR2 SVGAGI. This CDR3 has 16 amino acids. Trimming took off 0 bases at V and 4 bases at J, with 12 bases between the two ends. The CDR3 sequence is CASSYSATGVNEKLFF. In DNA, the CDR3 is TGTGCCAGCAGTTACTCGGCGACAGGCGTTAATGAAAAACTGTTTTTT.

The CDR3 nucleotides read TGTGCCAGCAGGGGACAGGCGCAAGAGACCCAGTACTTC. Its protein is CASRGQAQETQYF. The chain is built from TRBV12-3 or TRBV12-4 and TRBJ2-5; 8 bases align to TRBD1. Trimming cost V 6 bases and J 2 bases; bases outside gene matches: 2. The length of the CDR3 is 13 residues.

The rearrangement joins TRBV29-1 to TRBJ1-1, with D maybe TRBD1 (5 bases). Between the trimmed V and J ends, which lost 6 bases and 5 bases, there was a span of 16 bases. Germline CDR1 is SQVTM and CDR2 is ANQGSEA. The CDR3 length is 13 residues. For the CDR3, the DNA is TGCAGCGTCCAAAAAGGGGCCAGAACTGAAGCTTTCTTT. Translation: CSVQKGARTEAFF.